This entry concerns a single T cell receptor beta chain. Other nucleotide sequences from this sample produce the same CDR3. This sample was taken from a study of blood T cell repertoires in COVID-19. Turning to the study itself: Sources were T cells, B-cell-depleted T cells, or PBMCs; the material itself was cDNA or gDNA.

Grouping used clinical history reported by participants in a survey and questionnaire. TCRdb's table, derived via immunoSEQ multiplex PCR, lists solely in-frame clones and lacks some. Among 200,000 to 250,000 clones listed, 75% to 90% were seen once. Source material: PBMCs or T cells enriched from blood (not recorded which). This clonotype originated in a woman aged 18-29 years in a cohort exposed to, infected with or recovered from COVID-19 (not recorded which).

The CDR3 spells CASSRTSGYNEQFF. CDR3 coding DNA: TGTGCCAGTAGTAGGACTAGCGGGTACAATGAGCAGTTCTTC. The chain employs TRBV19 and TRBJ2-1; 11 positions agree with TRBD2. Trimming at V came to 4 bases and at J to 4 bases, leaving 0 bases not matched to a gene. Per the germline V gene, CDR1 is LNHDA and CDR2 is SQIVND (reference sequence). The CDR3 is made up of 14 amino acids.